Presented here are 14 T cell receptor beta chains from one specimen sequenced in a study of a mutant IDH1 vaccine in newly diagnosed glioma. This table comes from immunoSEQ multiplex PCR, and its TCRdb copy is limited to in-frame clones, with some not included. The sample gives 20,000 to 30,000 clones, approximately 93% of which show up once; around 10% is in the top ten. Noted time point: baseline, week 1 (first vaccination visit). As for treatment: pre-vaccination baseline after standard-of-care therapy. Source: PBMCs, taken from a glioma patient treated with radiotherapy, temozolomide or both. Every receptor here comes from a young man with glioma.

The V and J genes are TRBV11-2 and TRBJ1-4; 7 bases align to TRBD1. This CDR3 contains 17 residues. J was trimmed by 4 bases and V by 1 base; bases with no gene match: 9. The germline V gene encodes CDR1 SGHAT and CDR2 FQNNGV. CDR3 protein: CASSLVYRGRSNEKLFF. DNA for the CDR3: TGTGCCAGCAGCTTAGTTTACAGGGGCCGAAGTAATGAAAAACTGTTTTTT. The variable domain in full, completed from reference TRBV11-2 and TRBJ1-4, reads EAGVAQSPRYKIIEKRQSVAFWCNPISGHATLYWYQQILGQGPKLLIQFQNNGVVDDSQLPKDRFSAERLKGVDSTLKIQPAKLEDSAVYLCASSLVYRGRSNEKLFFGSGTQLSVL.

The chain recombines TRBV6-1 with TRBJ2-7, with TRBD2 as a possible D gene (5 bases). The V end was cut by 1 base, the J end by 4 bases, with 14 bases between. This CDR3 region has 15 residues. Germline CDR1 reads MNHNS; CDR2 reads SASEGT. The CDR3 loop is CASSEGPDGEYEQYF. The DNA for the CDR3 is TGTGCCAGCAGTGAAGGTCCGGACGGGGAATACGAGCAGTACTTC.

J is TRBJ1-2 and V is TRBV14; TRBD1 matches at 7 bases. The CDR3 contains 13 residues. Germline CDR1 SGHDN, CDR2 FVKESK. V trimming: 5 bases; J trimming: 6 bases; junction bases outside the gene matches: 6. The CDR3 nucleotides read TGTGCCAGCAGCTTACAGGGGCTGAATGGCTACACCTTC. Protein product: CASSLQGLNGYTF.

The chain carries TRBV6-1 and TRBJ1-4, with no clear D. The germline V gene has CDR1 MNHNS and CDR2 SASEGT. The V end lost 3 bases, the J end lost 5 bases, and 10 bases lay between the germline ends. CDR3 length equals 14 residues. CDR3 coding DNA: TGTGCCAGCAGTGACGGTGCGGCGAATGAAAAACTGTTTTTT. Residues: CASSDGAANEKLFF.

The rearrangement links TRBV6-5 to TRBJ2-7; 7 bases match TRBD1. The CDR3 has 11 amino acids. Trimming cost V 5 bases and J 13 bases; bases outside gene matches: 8. Germline V lookup: CDR1 MNHEY, CDR2 SVGAGI. Here the CDR3 reads CASSLGQAFYF. The DNA for the CDR3 is TGTGCCAGCAGTCTCGGACAGGCTTTCTACTTC.

This clone appeared a few times. DNA for the CDR3: TGCAGTGCCACAGATAACTATGGCTACACCTTC. Translated: CSATDNYGYTF. The chain employs TRBV20-1 and TRBJ1-2; D is unresolved. The germline V and J ends were trimmed by 6 bases and 1 base, with 6 bases remaining between them. This CDR3 region has 11 residues. Germline CDR1 DFQATT, CDR2 SNEGSKA (reference sequence).

This rearrangement joins TRBV28 to TRBJ2-7; TRBD1 or TRBD2 may be the D gene (5 bases each). This CDR3 region has 15 residues. Per germline, CDR1 MDHEN and CDR2 SYDVKM. V was clipped by 6 bases and J by 4 bases, with 19 bases between them. This CDR3 reads CASRPGTSVLYEQYF. The CDR3 DNA reads as TGTGCCAGCAGACCTGGGACCTCAGTACTGTACGAGCAGTACTTC. Full variable domain (remainder filled in from reference TRBV28 and TRBJ2-7): DVKVTQSSRYLVKRTGEKVFLECVQDMDHENMFWYRQDPGLGLRLIYFSYDVKMKEKGDIPEGYSVSREKKERFSLILESASTNQTSMYLCASRPGTSVLYEQYFGPGTRLTVT.

The genes are TRBV10-3 and TRBJ2-1, with D possibly TRBD2 on 6 matching bases. V shed 6 bases and J shed 0 bases, with 12 bases lying between them. This CDR3 contains 15 residues. CDR1 is ENHRY, CDR2 SYGVKD, per germline. This CDR3 is CAISGDFSSYNEQFF. The CDR3 bases are TGTGCCATCAGCGGGGACTTCAGCTCCTACAATGAGCAGTTCTTC.

This clone is a singleton in its sample. The chain uses TRBV7-2 and TRBJ1-5; TRBD1 might be the D (5 bases). CDR3 length equals 14 residues. The V and J ends lost 3 bases and 10 bases respectively, with 16 bases between them. The germline V gene has CDR1 SGHTA and CDR2 FQGNSA. The CDR3 DNA follows: TGTGCCAGCAGCTTGACCGACAGCTATGGACCCCAGCATTTT. This sequence encodes CASSLTDSYGPQHF.

This chain uses TRBV6-5 with TRBJ1-2; 9 nucleotides align to TRBD1. The CDR3 sequence is 15 residues long. CDR1 MNHEY and CDR2 SVGAGI come from the germline V gene. After removal of 1 base from V and 12 bases from J, the junction contained 12 bases not matched to a gene. CDR3 DNA: TGTGCCAGCAGTTACTTCATTTCGGACAGGGGATTCCACACCTTC. Amino acid sequence: CASSYFISDRGFHTF.

V usage is TRBV19 and J usage is TRBJ1-4; the D is unclear. The germline CDR1 and CDR2 sequences are LNHDA and SQIVND (reference sequence). This CDR3 has 15 amino acids. V dropped 4 bases and J dropped 0 bases, with 9 bases sitting between them. This chain's CDR3 is CASSKLRATNEKLFF. CDR3 in DNA: TGTGCCAGTAGTAAGCTGAGGGCAACTAATGAAAAACTGTTTTTT.

This chain connects TRBV2 to TRBJ2-7; TRBD2 is a possible D gene (6 bases). V lost 7 bases and J lost 2, with 6 bases in between. The germline V gene encodes CDR1 SNHLY and CDR2 FYNNEI. This CDR3 is 11 amino acids long. DNA for the CDR3: TGTGCCAGCATAGCGGCCTACGAGCAGTACTTC. It encodes CASIAAYEQYF.

CDR3 sequence (DNA): TGTGCCAGTAGTCTAAGGACGGTGTATAGCAATCAGCCCCAGCATTTT. Its protein is CASSLRTVYSNQPQHF. This chain links TRBV19 with TRBJ1-5; D ambiguous. Trimming pared 5 bases from V and 0 bases from J, leaving 14 bases between. Germline lookup yields CDR1 LNHDA and CDR2 SQIVND (reference sequence). CDR3 length equals 16 residues.

V and J are TRBV30 and TRBJ2-7, with D possibly being TRBD1 or TRBD2 (7 bases each). The CDR3 loop spans 14 amino acids. Trimming pared 2 bases from V and 5 bases from J, leaving 16 bases between. Germline V lookup: CDR1 GTSNPN, CDR2 SVGIG (reference sequence). The CDR3 DNA follows: TGTGCCTGGAGTAGGACAGGTGGGGGGGACGAGCAGTACTTC. This encodes CAWSRTGGGDEQYF.